Shown below are 29 T cell receptor beta chains from a single sample sequenced in a study of Ad26.COV2.S vaccination and SARS-CoV-2 variants (dated by TCRdb to about 2021). According to the study, the label for this sample's treatment or condition signals: roughly 20 received Ad26.COV2.S at low or high dose, single or two shots; 5 received placebo; per-sample allocation not given. Repertoires of vaccine and placebo recipients were sequenced from samples collected on day 63 after the first injection. The library was obtained by the immunoSEQ multiplex PCR assay. This is the immuneACCESS table as TCRdb keeps it, with only in-frame sequences that have V and J called. A part of the clones is gone; compared with another copy, unresolved V genes explain less than half, and the rest is unexplained. Recorded for this sample are fewer than 400,000 clones; around four fifths of them occurred a single time. The ten largest clones add up to 2% to 2.5% of the sample.

Sequenced material: peripheral blood, taken in a trial of Ad26.COV2.S vaccine versus placebo. These TCRs come from a person between 18 and 59 years old who received the Ad26.COV2.S COVID-19 vaccine or a placebo.

This sequence joins TRBV6-5 and TRBJ1-6, with 7 bases lining up with TRBD1. J gave up 13 bases and V 0 bases, and 6 bases lay outside the gene matches. This CDR3 has 14 amino acids. Germline V gives CDR1 MNHEY, CDR2 SVGAGI. The CDR3 here is CASSYSRGGQPLHF. Here the CDR3 DNA reads TGTGCCAGCAGTTACTCGAGAGGGGGCCAGCCCCTCCACTTT.

This clone has just a few counts. The CDR3 protein is CAISEEADEQYF. In nucleotides, the CDR3 is TGTGCCATCAGTGAGGAGGCGGACGAGCAGTACTTC. The chain uses TRBV10-3 and TRBJ2-7; D unclear. The germline V gene encodes CDR1 ENHRY and CDR2 SYGVKD. CDR3 length: 12 residues. Trimming pared 2 bases from V and 5 bases from J, leaving 7 bases between.

In this sample, this clone turned up once. The genes are TRBV4-1 and TRBJ2-3, with D perhaps TRBD1 (6 bases). Trimming cost V 0 bases and J 6 bases, with 16 bases left between them. The germline CDR1 and CDR2 sequences are MGHRA and YSYEKL. The CDR3 is 16 amino acids. The CDR3 sequence: CASSQDAGAGGDTQYF. Here the CDR3 DNA reads TGCGCCAGCAGCCAAGATGCAGGGGCCGGTGGGGATACGCAGTATTTT.

The chain employs TRBV24-1 and TRBJ1-5; D is unclear. CDR3 length: 14 amino acids. Trimming removed 5 bases from V and 7 bases from J, with 14 bases in between. CDR1 and CDR2 from the germline V gene are KGHDR and SFDVKD. As DNA, the CDR3 is TGTGCCACCAGTGGCCCTGGAGGTGGGCAGCCCCAGCATTTT. Translation gives CATSGPGGGQPQHF.

V gene TRBV18 combines with J gene TRBJ2-7; D ambiguous. Germline V lookup: CDR1 KGHSH, CDR2 LQKENI. The CDR3 has 12 residues. The V end was cut by 6 bases, the J end by 7 bases, with 13 bases between. Here the CDR3 DNA reads TGTGCCAGCTCGCCCTCCGTCTGGGAGCAGTACTTC. It specifies CASSPSVWEQYF.

The chain employs TRBV5-5 and TRBJ1-2; no definite D call. The CDR3 runs 15 residues. The germline V and J ends were trimmed by 1 base and 2 bases, with 12 bases remaining between them. Germline lookup yields CDR1 SGHKS and CDR2 YYEKEE (reference sequence). This CDR3 is CASSLYSTNNYGYTF. DNA for the CDR3: TGTGCCAGCAGCTTGTACTCGACAAACAACTATGGCTACACCTTC.

This chain links TRBV4-1 with TRBJ1-5; D unresolved. V lost 0 bases, J lost 5 bases, and 17 bases lay in between. The CDR3 sequence is 17 residues long. Germline V gene sequence: CDR1 MGHRA, CDR2 YSYEKL. CDR3 residues: CASSQDYRTPWDQPQHF. The CDR3 region has the DNA TGCGCCAGCAGCCAAGATTATCGCACACCATGGGATCAGCCCCAGCATTTT.

V and J are TRBV9 and TRBJ2-1; the D is unclear. The CDR3 runs 15 residues. Trimming removed 4 bases from V and 4 bases from J, with 15 bases in between. CDR1 and CDR2 (germline): SGDLS, YYNGEE. DNA of the CDR3: TGTGCCAGCAGCAGGACCTTAGAGGCTTACAATGAGCAGTTCTTC. Its translation: CASSRTLEAYNEQFF.

V and J are TRBV3-1 (or the pseudogene TRBV3-2) and TRBJ1-2; 8 bases fit TRBD1. The ends lost 0 bases at V and 6 bases at J; junction bases unmatched: 12. The CDR3 consists of 17 residues. Germline V CDR1 and CDR2: LGHDT, YNNKEL (reference sequence). DNA of the CDR3: TGTGCCAGCAGCCAAGATCCCCTCCCAGGGGGCGTGAATGGCTACACCTTC. Translating gives CASSQDPLPGGVNGYTF.

J is TRBJ2-5 and V is TRBV5-4; 10 bases are a match to TRBD2. Germline CDR1 is SGHNT and CDR2 is YYREEE (reference sequence). The CDR3 has 16 residues. J gave up 4 bases and V 1 base, and 7 bases lay outside the gene matches. CDR3 nucleotides: TGTGCCAGCAGCTTGTCTTCGGCTAGCGGGGGAGAGACCCAGTACTTC. Translating gives CASSLSSASGGETQYF.

Note on this clone: Other DNA sequences in the same sample also yield this CDR3. The chain employs TRBV5-1 and TRBJ2-5; TRBD1 might be the D (5 bases). The CDR3 runs 14 residues. Trimming pared 2 bases from V and 2 bases from J, leaving 10 bases between. Germline assignment: CDR1 SGHRS and CDR2 YFSETQ. The CDR3 sequence is CASSLAGSQETQYF. CDR3 nucleotide sequence: TGCGCCAGCAGCTTAGCAGGGTCGCAAGAGACCCAGTACTTC.

The chain recombines TRBV2 with TRBJ1-2; tentatively, D is TRBD1 (6 bases). CDR3 length equals 16 residues. Trimming left V 7 bases short and J 6 bases short, with 24 bases between. Germline V gives CDR1 SNHLY, CDR2 FYNNEI. CDR3 nucleotides: TGTGCCAGCACCACATATCAGGGGACAAGGCTCCATGGCTACACCTTC. Amino acids: CASTTYQGTRLHGYTF.

The chain employs TRBV7-6 and TRBJ1-5; tentative D call: TRBD1 (5 bases). There are 18 residues in the CDR3. V gave up 2 bases and J gave up 3 bases, with 20 bases separating them. Germline values: CDR1 SGHVS, CDR2 FNYEAQ. The CDR3 nucleotides are TGTGCCAGCAGCTTATATCGTGGAGGGGCCGGAAACAATCAGCCCCAGCATTTT. Translation: CASSLYRGGAGNNQPQHF. The full variable domain, in which reference TRBV7-6 and TRBJ1-5 provide the parts outside the CDR3, is GAGVSQSPRYKVTKRGQDVALRCDPISGHVSLYWYRQALGQGPEFLTYFNYEAQQDKSGLPNDRFSAERPEGSISTLTIQRTEQRDSAMYRCASSLYRGGAGNNQPQHFGDGTRLSIL.

The chain carries TRBV2 and TRBJ1-2; TRBD1 might be the D (5 bases). The ends were cut back, 8 bases at V and 5 bases at J, with 18 bases in the middle. The germline V gene has CDR1 SNHLY and CDR2 FYNNEI. There are 14 residues in the CDR3. CDR3 bases: TGTGCCAGCTGGAGAGGGACCCGTATTTATGGCTACACCTTC. Its protein product is CASWRGTRIYGYTF.

V is TRBV11-1 and J is TRBJ2-4; D is perhaps TRBD1 or TRBD2 (7 bases each). Germline-derived CDR1 and CDR2 are SGHAT and FQDESV (reference sequence). Trimming removed 2 bases at V and 12 bases at J, with 14 bases between. The CDR3 sequence is 13 residues long. As DNA, the CDR3 is TGTGCCAGCAGCTTACCAGGGGGGACTACTCAGTACTTC. Its translation is CASSLPGGTTQYF.

This clone was seen a single time. The V gene is TRBV5-5, the J gene TRBJ1-1; no firm D call. CDR3 length: 14 residues. The V and J ends lost 6 bases and 1 base respectively, with 13 bases between them. From germline, CDR1 is SGHKS and CDR2 YYEKEE (reference sequence). CDR3 in amino acids: CASTLLRQNTEAFF. The CDR3 region has the DNA TGTGCCAGCACCCTACTTCGACAGAACACTGAAGCTTTCTTT.

J is TRBJ1-6 and V is TRBV28, with a tentative D call TRBD1 (6 bases). There are 21 residues in the CDR3. V was cut by 6 bases and J by 0 bases, with 27 bases left in between. Per the germline V gene, CDR1 is MDHEN and CDR2 is SYDVKM. The CDR3 DNA is TGTGCCAGCAGCCGACCCTTCCAGGGGCGTTCTTTCAGCTCCTATAATTCACCCCTCCACTTT. It is translated as CASSRPFQGRSFSSYNSPLHF.

This clone was observed a few times. The V call is TRBV7-8, the J call TRBJ2-3, with 15 bases fitting TRBD2. With V trimmed by 5 bases and J by 2 bases, 5 bases remained unmatched. CDR1 SGHVS and CDR2 FQNEAQ come from the germline V gene. The CDR3 totals 17 residues. The CDR3 is CASSPGTSGGNTDTQYF. The DNA of the CDR3 is TGTGCCAGCAGCCCGGGGACTAGCGGGGGGAACACAGATACGCAGTATTTT.

In its sample, this clone was seen many times. The chain links TRBV15 to TRBJ1-2; no firm D call. The germline V and J ends were trimmed by 3 bases and 6 bases, with 14 bases remaining between them. Germline CDR1 and CDR2: LNHNV and YYDKDF (reference sequence). The CDR3 runs 14 residues. The CDR3: CATSRPKARDGYTF. In nucleotides, the CDR3 is TGTGCCACCAGCAGGCCCAAGGCGAGGGATGGCTACACCTTC.

The chain joins TRBV2 to TRBJ1-3, with D hard to call. The CDR3 is made up of 16 amino acids. The V and J ends lost 4 bases and 0 bases respectively, with 13 bases between them. Germline values: CDR1 SNHLY, CDR2 FYNNEI. DNA of the CDR3: TGTGCCAGCAGTGTGGAAGCGGAGAGCTCTGGAAACACCATATATTTT. This encodes CASSVEAESSGNTIYF.

The chain combines TRBV3-1 (or the pseudogene TRBV3-2) with TRBJ2-5, with 8 bases aligning to TRBD2. The CDR3 totals 16 residues. Germline loops: CDR1 LGHDT, CDR2 YNNKEL (reference sequence). With V trimmed by 1 base and J by 2 bases, 6 bases remained unmatched. The CDR3 DNA reads as TGTGCCAGCAGCCAAGCCTTAAGCGGGGGTCAAGAGACCCAGTACTTC. The encoded protein is CASSQALSGGQETQYF.

This clone is a singleton in its sample. This chain connects TRBV18 to TRBJ2-1; 11 bases are a match to TRBD1. Germline V gene data show CDR1 as KGHSH and CDR2 as LQKENI. The CDR3 extends over 17 amino acids. V lost 4 bases and J lost 6; bases outside the gene matches: 11. The CDR3, as DNA: TGTGCCAGCTCACGGCAGGGACAGGGGGTAAACGGCAATGAGCAGTTCTTC. Its protein is CASSRQGQGVNGNEQFF.

The chain couples TRBV18 to TRBJ1-2; 8 bases align to TRBD1. Germline V gives CDR1 KGHSH, CDR2 LQKENI. V lost 6 bases and J lost 2; bases outside the gene matches: 5. The length of the CDR3 is 14 residues. The CDR3 DNA is TGTGCCAGCTCTCCGACAGGGGTGAACTATGGCTACACCTTC. As protein: CASSPTGVNYGYTF.

This chain's CDR3 is CASSRGRKTNYGYTF. CDR3 nucleotides: TGTGCCAGCAGTCGAGGACGCAAAACTAACTATGGCTACACCTTC. V usage is TRBV6-5 and J usage is TRBJ1-2, with unresolved D. The CDR3 loop spans 15 amino acids. CDR1 is MNHEY, CDR2 SVGAGI, per germline. Trimming took 5 bases from V and 0 from J, leaving 13 bases between them.

On this clone: Other DNA sequences from this sample encode an identical CDR3 as well. The chain employs TRBV9 and TRBJ2-2; D is unresolved. The CDR3 length is 12 residues. Germline V gene lookup returns CDR1 SGDLS and CDR2 YYNGEE. V lost 0 bases and J lost 6, with 3 bases in between. The CDR3 nucleotides read TGTGCCAGCAGCGTAGTATCCGGGGAGCTGTTTTTT. This gives the protein CASSVVSGELFF.

The chain joins TRBV15 to TRBJ2-5, with 8 nucleotides matching TRBD2. Germline assignment: CDR1 LNHNV and CDR2 YYDKDF (reference sequence). The CDR3 loop spans 14 amino acids. Unmatched junction bases numbered 1, after V lost 4 bases and J lost 0 bases. The CDR3 here is CATSTGGYQETQYF. CDR3 sequence (DNA): TGTGCCACCAGCACGGGGGGGTACCAAGAGACCCAGTACTTC.

This clone was counted once. V and J are TRBV2 and TRBJ2-2; no clear D. Trimming left V 3 bases short and J 1 base short, with 3 bases between. CDR1 is SNHLY and CDR2 is FYNNEI in the germline V gene. The CDR3 spans 13 residues. The CDR3 region has the DNA TGTGCCAGCAGTGACCAGAACACCGGGGAGCTGTTTTTT. Translation gives CASSDQNTGELFF.

The rearrangement joins TRBV12-3 or TRBV12-4 to TRBJ1-6, with D unclear. With 6 bases removed from V and 2 bases from J, the gap between germline ends came to 5 bases. The CDR3 contains 13 residues. This chain's CDR3 is CASSPAYNSPLHF. The CDR3 DNA follows: TGTGCCAGCAGCCCCGCCTATAATTCACCCCTCCACTTT.

This chain uses TRBV11-2 with TRBJ2-2; 7 bases match TRBD2. Trimming took 4 bases from V and 3 from J; bases not matched to a gene: 8. The CDR3 sequence is 16 residues long. Germline V gene sequence: CDR1 SGHAT, CDR2 FQNNGV. The CDR3 region is CASSSRASGYTGELFF. The CDR3, as DNA: TGTGCCAGCAGCTCCCGAGCTAGCGGTTACACCGGGGAGCTGTTTTTT.